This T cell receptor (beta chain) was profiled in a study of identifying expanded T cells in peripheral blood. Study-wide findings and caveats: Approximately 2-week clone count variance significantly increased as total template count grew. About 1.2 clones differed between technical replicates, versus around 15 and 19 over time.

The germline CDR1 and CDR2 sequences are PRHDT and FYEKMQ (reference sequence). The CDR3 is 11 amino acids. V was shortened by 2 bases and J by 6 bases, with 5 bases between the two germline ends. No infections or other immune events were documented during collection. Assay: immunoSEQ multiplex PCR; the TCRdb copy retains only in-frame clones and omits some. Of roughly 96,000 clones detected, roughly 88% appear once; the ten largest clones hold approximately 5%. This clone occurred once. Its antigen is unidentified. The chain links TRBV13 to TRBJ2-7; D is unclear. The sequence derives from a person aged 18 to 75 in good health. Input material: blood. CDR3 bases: TGTGCCAGCAGCTTATTATCCGAGCAGTACTTC. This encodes CASSLLSEQYF.